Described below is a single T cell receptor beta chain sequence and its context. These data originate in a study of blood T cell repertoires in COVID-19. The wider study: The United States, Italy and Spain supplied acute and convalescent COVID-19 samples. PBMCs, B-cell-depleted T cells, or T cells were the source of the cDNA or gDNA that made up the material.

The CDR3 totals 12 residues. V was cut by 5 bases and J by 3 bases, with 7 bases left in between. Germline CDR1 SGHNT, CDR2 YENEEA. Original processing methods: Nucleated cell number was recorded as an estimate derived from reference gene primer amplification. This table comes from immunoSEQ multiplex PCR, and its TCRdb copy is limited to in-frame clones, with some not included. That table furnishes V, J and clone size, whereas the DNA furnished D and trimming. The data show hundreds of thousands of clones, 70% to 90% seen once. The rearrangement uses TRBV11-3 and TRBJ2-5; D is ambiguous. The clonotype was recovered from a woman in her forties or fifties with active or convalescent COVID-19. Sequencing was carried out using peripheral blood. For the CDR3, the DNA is TGTGCCAGCAGCGGTCCGGAAGAGACCCAGTACTTC. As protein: CASSGPEETQYF.